Listed below are T cell receptor beta chains from one sample, sequenced in a study of blood T cell repertoires in COVID-19. The assay was immunoSEQ multiplex PCR, and TCRdb's table has in-frame clones only and misses some. The sample lists about 75,000 clones, more than 75% occurring once. The sequenced material came from peripheral blood. All receptors come from a human donor in a cohort sampled during active COVID-19. CDR3s include the opening cysteine and the closing phenylalanine or tryptophan. The D gene is left open where the match is weak. Rows give clone size only sometimes, using once, few, many, or a class for an expanded clone.

>NA|TRBV7-9|TRBJ2-1|NA|13
TGTGCCAGCAGCTTAGTTTCCCGGGATGAGCAGTTCTTC
CASSLVSRDEQFF
>NA|TRBV5-5|TRBJ1-3|TRBD1|14
TGTGCCAGCAGCTTGGGACAGGGCAGAAACACCATATATTTT
CASSLGQGRNTIYF
>NA|TRBV5-1|TRBJ2-5|TRBD2|16
TGCGCCAGCACCTTCGGACTAGCGGGACCCCAAGAGACCCAGTACTTC
CASTFGLAGPQETQYF
>NA|TRBV5-1|TRBJ1-2|TRBD1|15
TGCGCCAGCAGCCCCGGAGGGACAGGGGGCTATGGCTACACCTTC
CASSPGGTGGYGYTF
>NA|TRBV12-5|TRBJ2-3|NA|16
TGTGCTAGTGGTTTGGTCTTCGGGGGTAGCACAGATACGCAGTATTTT
CASGLVFGGSTDTQYF
>NA|TRBV15|TRBJ1-2|TRBD1|15
TGTGCCACCAGCAGGTCACAGGGGAGTATGTATGGCTACACCTTC
CATSRSQGSMYGYTF
>NA|TRBV4-1|TRBJ1-4|TRBD1|18
TGCGCCAGCAGCCAAGCCCTCCCCGGGCAGACAGGGCGGGGAAAACTGTTTTTT
CASSQALPGQTGRGKLFF
>NA|TRBV7-2|TRBJ2-2|NA|14
TGTGCCAGCAGCACGGGACTTCTGTCCGGGGAGCTGTTTTTT
CASSTGLLSGELFF
>NA|TRBV11-2|TRBJ2-4|NA|15
TGTGCCAGCAGCTTAATTTGGCTAGTAGGAAACATTCAGTACTTC
CASSLIWLVGNIQYF
>NA|TRBV5-4|TRBJ2-2|TRBD1|15
TGTGCCAGCAGCCTCGGGACAGCGAACACCGGGGAGCTGTTTTTT
CASSLGTANTGELFF
>NA|TRBV6-6|TRBJ2-3|TRBD2|17
TGTGCCAGCAGTCACCGACTAGCGGGGGCCCTCTGGTATACGCAGTATTTT
CASSHRLAGALWYTQYF
>NA|TRBV29-1|TRBJ1-1|NA|13
TGCAGCGGGACGGGACACCTGAACACTGAAGCTTTCTTT
CSGTGHLNTEAFF
>NA|TRBV2|TRBJ2-2|TRBD2|15
TGTGCCAGCACCAGGGAGCGGGAGGTTGGCGGGGAGCTGTTTTTT
CASTREREVGGELFF
>NA|TRBV18|TRBJ1-2|TRBD1|16
TGTGCCAGCTCACCTGGACAGGGTAATAGTAACTATGGCTACACCTTC
CASSPGQGNSNYGYTF
>NA|TRBV19|TRBJ2-1|TRBD2|16
TGTGCCAGTAGTAGGGGGACTAGCGTGACAGACGATGAGCAGTTCTTC
CASSRGTSVTDDEQFF
>NA|TRBV7-9|TRBJ1-6|NA|13
TGTGCCAGCAGCACCGGAGTCAATTCACCCCTCCACTTT
CASSTGVNSPLHF
>NA|TRBV5-1|TRBJ1-1|NA|14
TGCGCCAGTACCCCCCAGGGAGGGAACACTGAAGCTTTCTTT
CASTPQGGNTEAFF
>NA|TRBV28|TRBJ2-5|TRBD2|15
TGTGCCAGCAGTTCCTCTAGCGGGAGGATCGAGACCCAGTACTTC
CASSSSSGRIETQYF
>few|TRBV27|TRBJ2-7|TRBD2|18
TGTGCCAGCAGTCCCGGACTAGCGGGAGGGCCTGGTAAATACGAGCAGTACTTC
CASSPGLAGGPGKYEQYF
>NA|TRBV9|TRBJ1-2|TRBD1|15
TGTGCCAGCAGCCCCCGGGGACAGGGCTTTTGGGGCTACACCTTC
CASSPRGQGFWGYTF
>NA|TRBV11-2|TRBJ2-7|NA|15
TGTGCCAGCAGCTTCGGACGGGGGACCTGGAACGAGCAGTACTTC
CASSFGRGTWNEQYF
>NA|TRBV7-2|TRBJ1-1|NA|15
TGTGCCAGCAGCTCTGGTTCGAATTGGAGAACTGAAGCTTTCTTT
CASSSGSNWRTEAFF
>NA|TRBV7-2|TRBJ2-1|TRBD2|15
TGTGCCAGCAGCCGTCCGGGGGGGTTCTACAATGAGCAGTTCTTC
CASSRPGGFYNEQFF
>NA|TRBV5-6|TRBJ2-7|NA|13
TGTGCCAGCAGCTTGGCCGGGTCCTACGAGCAGTACTTC
CASSLAGSYEQYF
>NA|TRBV7-2|TRBJ2-5|NA|16
TGTGCCAGCAGTCGTCAAGGACTGCGGACCCAAGAGACCCAGTACTTC
CASSRQGLRTQETQYF
>NA|TRBV29-1|TRBJ1-4|NA|14
TGCAGCGTTCGGGGGGGGACAACTAATGAAAAACTGTTTTTT
CSVRGGTTNEKLFF
>NA|TRBV12-5|TRBJ2-1|TRBD2|15
TGTGCTAGTGGTCCTAGCGGCCGCTCCTACAATGAGCAGTTCTTC
CASGPSGRSYNEQFF
>NA|TRBV29-1|TRBJ1-2|TRBD1|15
TGCAGCGTTGAAGAGACAGGGGGCCAGAACTATGGCTACACCTTC
CSVEETGGQNYGYTF
>NA|TRBV5-3|TRBJ1-5|NA|16
TGTGCCAGAAGCCCCTCGGGGATAGATAGCAATCAGCCCCAGCATTTT
CARSPSGIDSNQPQHF
>NA|TRBV30|TRBJ1-6|NA|14
TGTGCCTGGAGGGCACAGGGAAAGAATTCACCCCTCCACTTT
CAWRAQGKNSPLHF
>NA|TRBV9|TRBJ1-2|TRBD1|15
TGTGCCAGCAGCACGGGACAGGGGAAGGAGCTTGGCTACACCTTC
CASSTGQGKELGYTF
>NA|TRBV7-3|TRBJ2-1|NA|14
TGTGCCAGCAGCTTAGGCTGGTCCAACAATGAGCAGTTCTTC
CASSLGWSNNEQFF
>once|TRBV7-8|TRBJ1-1|NA|15
TGTGCCAGCAGCTTCCGGGACATAAAGAACACTGAAGCTTTCTTT
CASSFRDIKNTEAFF
>NA|TRBV19|TRBJ2-1|TRBD2|15
TGTGCCAGTCGTTTACTAGCGGGAGGTCGGAATGAGCAGTTCTTC
CASRLLAGGRNEQFF
>NA|TRBV25-1|TRBJ1-3|TRBD1|13
TGTGCCAGCAGGACAGGGGCTGGAAACACCATATATTTT
CASRTGAGNTIYF
>NA|TRBV3-1/TRBV3-2|TRBJ1-1|NA|13
TGTGCCAGCAGCCTCAAAGGGGCCACTGAAGCTTTCTTT
CASSLKGATEAFF
>once|TRBV5-1|TRBJ2-5|TRBD1|13
TGCGCCAGCAGCTTGCGAGGGGGCGAGACCCAGTACTTC
CASSLRGGETQYF